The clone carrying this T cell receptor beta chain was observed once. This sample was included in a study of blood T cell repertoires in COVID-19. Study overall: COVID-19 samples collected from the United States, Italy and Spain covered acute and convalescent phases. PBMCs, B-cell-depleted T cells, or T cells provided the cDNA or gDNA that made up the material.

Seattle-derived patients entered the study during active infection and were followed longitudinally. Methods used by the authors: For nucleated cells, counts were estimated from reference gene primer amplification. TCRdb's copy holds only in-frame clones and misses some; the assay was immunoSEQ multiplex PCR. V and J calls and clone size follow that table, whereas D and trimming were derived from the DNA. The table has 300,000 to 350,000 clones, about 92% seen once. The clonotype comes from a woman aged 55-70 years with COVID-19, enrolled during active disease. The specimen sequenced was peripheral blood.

CDR3 residues: CASSNRRTSGGPPRDTSTDTQYF. CDR3 bases: TGTGCCAGCAGCAATCGGCGGACTAGCGGGGGCCCGCCACGAGACACTAGCACAGATACGCAGTATTTT. V gene TRBV21-1 combines with J gene TRBJ2-3; whether TRBD2, the table's D call, matches the DNA was not checked. TRBV21-1 is listed as a pseudogene. This CDR3 region has 23 residues.